Sequencing of this TCR beta chain was carried out in a study of blood T cell repertoires in COVID-19. Turning to the study itself: COVID-19 samples, acute and convalescent, were from the United States, Italy and Spain.

Original processing methods: Amplified reference gene primers provided the basis for estimating nucleated cell counts. Here immunoSEQ multiplex PCR was the method, and the copy in TCRdb shows in-frame clones only, minus some. V, J and clone size derive from that table, while D and trimming were established from the DNA sequence. The sample has about 390,000 clones, about 86% seen once. Cohorts were determined from participant-reported clinical history. This sequence was found in a woman between 45 and 65 years old who had recovered from COVID-19. Specimen: PBMCs or T cells enriched from blood (not recorded which).

The CDR3 nucleotides read TGTGCCATCAGTGACAGGTCGACGTATGCTAACTATGGCTACACCTTC. It codes for CAISDRSTYANYGYTF. This chain links TRBV10-3 with TRBJ1-2; the D is unclear. With 3 bases removed from V and 0 bases from J, the gap between germline ends came to 14 bases. Germline CDR1 and CDR2: ENHRY and SYGVKD. CDR3 length equals 16 residues.